The text below deals with one TCR beta chain. Antigen specificity is unknown. The V end was cut by 2 bases, the J end by 4 bases, with 6 bases between. Germline values: CDR1 MNHEY, CDR2 SVGAGI. The CDR3 is made up of 13 amino acids. The sample originates from a study of T cell repertoires in aging, cancer and after chemotherapy. Study results and caveats: Across the chemotherapy interval, each cancer cohort showed higher median generation probability, suggesting thymic rebound.

Peripheral blood genomic DNA, not sorted cells or RNA, was the template. Multiplex touch-down PCR with TRB-A/B primers amplified rearranged V-D-J TRB sequences. TCRdb re-called the multiplex PCR reads through MiXCR, storing one row per CDR3 protein. The repertoire holds 350 to 450 distinct CDR3 sequences, with 85% as singletons. The receptor's source is a human donor with a solid tumor. V and J are TRBV6-5 and TRBJ1-3; D is unresolved. The sample taken for sequencing was blood. The CDR3, as DNA: TGTGCCAGCAGTTACGGCAGGGGAAACACCATATATTTT. It specifies CASSYGRGNTIYF.